This TCR beta chain was identified during a study of cytomegalovirus exposure and HLA in healthy donors. Study conclusions and caveats: Previously analyzed data showed that most TCR beta V segments were productive at a frequency of about 87% or about 30%. Analysis performed later showed TCR beta chains linked to HLA being more clonally expanded than equally common others.

Concerning this clone: Its matching antigen is unknown.

PCR was performed using 60 Vbeta and 13 Jbeta primers. Data came from immunoSEQ multiplex PCR; TCRdb stores just in-frame clones and leaves some out. The table has approximately 86,000 clones, around 71% seen once. The ends were cut back, 2 bases at V and 9 bases at J, with 11 bases in the middle. The CDR3 runs to 13 residues. Germline CDR1 is MNHNS and CDR2 is SASEGT. The receptor was isolated from a man aged 60 to 75 in good health and CMV-seronegative. The J gene is TRBJ2-1, the V gene TRBV6-1, with a possible D match to TRBD1 (5 bases). Source material: PBMCs. CDR3 nucleotides: TGTGCCAGCAGTGAACGACAGTTTTCTGAGCAGTTCTTC. Its translation: CASSERQFSEQFF.